These 13 T cell receptor beta chains were sequenced from one sample in a study of T cells in Graves' hyperthyroidism and ophthalmopathy. TCR beta CDR3 regions were amplified from RNA transcripts. Researchers ran a first-round RT-PCR on the TCR CDR3 using the HTBI primer set. TCRdb called the multiplex PCR reads again in MiXCR, with one record for every CDR3 protein. The data show about 590,000 distinct CDR3 sequences, approximately 14% seen once. The sequenced sample was blood. The source of these receptors is a woman in her twenties or thirties with Graves' hyperthyroidism.

The rearrangement joins TRBV20-1 to TRBJ2-1, with 13 bases lining up with TRBD2. This CDR3 region has 15 residues. The germline V gene encodes CDR1 DFQATT and CDR2 SNEGSKA (reference sequence). The J segment lost 7 bases and the V segment lost 5 bases, leaving 8 bases of the junction unmatched. CDR3 sequence: CSADRLAGGTNEQFF. Written as DNA, the CDR3 is TGCAGTGCTGACCGACTAGCGGGAGGAACGAATGAGCAGTTCTTC.

This clonotype was counted at least ten times. The chain recombines TRBV12-3 or TRBV12-4 with TRBJ2-7; TRBD2 matches at 8 bases. This CDR3 has 16 residues. The V gene end was trimmed by 6 bases and the J gene end by 4 bases; junction bases not matched to a gene: 14. The CDR3 DNA reads as TGTGCCAGCAGACAACGGGGGGGAGGTCCTTTTTACGAGCAGTACTTC. Residues: CASRQRGGGPFYEQYF.

In its sample, this clonotype was seen many times. DNA of the CDR3: TGCAGTGCTAGAGTCCAGGGCGAGACGCAGTATTTT. It codes for CSARVQGETQYF. This chain connects TRBV20-1 to TRBJ2-3; possibly TRBD1 for D (5 bases). V was cut by 1 base and J by 9 bases, with 11 bases left in between. The CDR3 is 12 amino acids. CDR1 is DFQATT and CDR2 is SNEGSKA in the germline V gene (reference sequence).

Many counts were recorded for this clonotype. The chain uses TRBV10-3 and TRBJ2-7, with 7 positions matching TRBD2. Germline V gives CDR1 ENHRY, CDR2 SYGVKD. The V gene end was trimmed by 3 bases and the J gene end by 3 bases; junction bases not matched to a gene: 5. This CDR3 comprises 14 residues. This chain's CDR3 is CAISDPGTNYEQYF. In DNA form, the CDR3 reads TGTGCCATCAGTGATCCCGGGACTAACTACGAGCAGTACTTC.

About this clonotype: A read error is possible here, since a much larger clone lies one base away. This rearrangement joins TRBV20-1 to TRBJ2-7; D is perhaps TRBD1 (6 bases). The V gene lost 4 bases and the J gene lost 6 bases, with 13 bases spanning the gap. Germline V CDR1 and CDR2: DFQATT, SNEGSKA (reference sequence). The CDR3 extends over 12 amino acids. The CDR3, as DNA: TGCAGTGCTAACGGAACAGGGATCGAGCAGTACTTC. Its protein product is CSANGTGIEQYF.

Ten or more counts support this clonotype. The rearrangement links TRBV11-2 to TRBJ2-7; 9 bases match TRBD1. The CDR3 has 16 residues. V lost 3 bases, J lost 2 bases, and 8 bases stayed unmatched. CDR1 and CDR2 from the germline V gene are SGHAT and FQNNGV. DNA for the CDR3: TGTGCCAGCAGCTTGGGAGTCGGGACAGGGACCTACGAGCAGTACTTC. This codes for CASSLGVGTGTYEQYF.

This clonotype showed up many times. The chain employs TRBV6-1 and TRBJ1-2; TRBD1 matches 9 bases. The ends lost 8 bases at V and 6 bases at J; junction bases unmatched: 4. This CDR3 contains 12 residues. Germline assignment: CDR1 MNHNS and CDR2 SASEGT. The chain's CDR3 is CASRRDRDGYTF. In DNA, the CDR3 is TGTGCCAGCCGCCGGGACAGGGATGGCTACACCTTC.

J is TRBJ2-7 and V is TRBV3-1; D perhaps matches TRBD2 (6 bases). The CDR3 length is 16 residues. Germline V gene sequence: CDR1 LGHDT, CDR2 YNNKEL (reference sequence). V was clipped by 3 bases and J by 8 bases, with 23 bases between them. The CDR3 sequence: CASSHPYGGPGGKQYF. For the CDR3, the DNA is TGTGCCAGCAGCCACCCTTACGGGGGACCCGGTGGAAAGCAGTACTTC.

The sample holds many counts of this clonotype. The V call is TRBV6-1, the J call TRBJ2-3; 8 positions agree with TRBD1. There are 15 residues in the CDR3. Trimming took 8 bases from V and 2 from J; bases not matched to a gene: 9. Germline CDR1 is MNHNS and CDR2 is SASEGT. This chain's CDR3 is CASGWTGRTTDTQYF. The CDR3 DNA sequence: TGTGCCAGCGGCTGGACAGGGAGGACCACAGATACGCAGTATTTT.

This rearrangement joins TRBV27 to TRBJ2-7; D gene ambiguous. The CDR3 has 15 residues. V lost 3 bases and J 3 bases, leaving 15 bases between the germline ends. CDR1 is MNHEY, CDR2 SMNVEV, per germline (reference sequence). The CDR3 DNA reads TGTGCCAGCAGTTTCCAAGGAGACTTCGGCTACGAGCAGTACTTC. Translation gives CASSFQGDFGYEQYF.

This clonotype was seen more than once but under ten times. This rearrangement joins TRBV29-1 to TRBJ2-5; perhaps TRBD1 as D (5 bases). CDR1 is SQVTM, CDR2 ANQGSEA, per germline. The CDR3 extends over 12 amino acids. Between the trimmed V and J ends, which lost 5 bases and 2 bases, there was a span of 9 bases. CDR3 in DNA: TGCAGCGTTCGGCAGGGACAAGAGACCCAGTACTTC. Translating gives CSVRQGQETQYF.

V and J are TRBV30 and TRBJ1-5; 7 bases match TRBD1. With V trimmed by 2 bases and J by 6 bases, 4 bases remained unmatched. The CDR3 is 13 amino acids. Germline CDR1 reads GTSNPN; CDR2 reads SVGIG (reference sequence). In DNA, the CDR3 is TGTGCCTGGAGTAGGGCAGGGGGTCAGCCCCAGCATTTT. Its protein is CAWSRAGGQPQHF.

This clonotype appeared a few times. V gene TRBV7-9 combines with J gene TRBJ1-2, with no clear D. The CDR3 is made up of 12 amino acids. V was trimmed by 4 bases and J by 4 bases, leaving 7 bases between them. CDR1 and CDR2 (germline): SEHNR, FQNEAQ (reference sequence). DNA of the CDR3: TGTGCCAGCAGCTCTAATACCTATGGCTACACCTTC. This gives the protein CASSSNTYGYTF.